The 17 T cell receptor beta chains below were found in one sample sequenced in a study of T cells in women clearing cervical HPV infection. Method: immunoSEQ multiplex PCR; TCRdb's copy keeps in-frame clones and lacks some. The sample table sets out about 24,000 clones. Sequencing was performed on blood buffy coat. The receptors here all came from a woman between 18 and 70 years old with a cervical HPV16 infection that either progressed to CIN3+ or cleared (not recorded which).

Details on this clone: The DNA ends 3 residues before the CDR3 does, and the rest of the CDR3 is filled in from the germline J gene. The chain links TRBV2 to TRBJ1-6; TRBD1 is a possible D gene (6 bases). The length of the CDR3 is 18 residues. Germline lookup yields CDR1 SNHLY and CDR2 FYNNEI. The V and J ends lost 2 bases and 0 bases respectively, with 14 bases between them. Incomplete CDR3 DNA: TGTGCCAGCAGTGAACTGGGGGCCGCAAGCTCCTATAATTCACCC. Its protein is CASSELGAASSYNSP. In full, the CDR3 reads CASSELGAASSYNSPLHF.

Here the CDR3 reads CASSTGTGSYEQYF. The CDR3 bases that were read are TGTGCCAGCAGTACCGGGACAGGATCCTACGAG. The rearrangement uses TRBV5-4 and TRBJ2-7; 8 bases are shared with TRBD1. The read stops 3 residues short of the end of the CDR3; the missing end is completed from the germline J gene. Germline values: CDR1 SGHNT, CDR2 YYREEE (reference sequence). The CDR3 loop spans 14 amino acids. V trimming: 5 bases; J trimming: 1 base; junction bases outside the gene matches: 5.

CDR3 bases read: TGCGCCAGCAGCGATCCCGGGACTAGCGGGATAGAAGAGACC. It yields the protein CASSDPGTSGIEET. The entire CDR3 sequence reads CASSDPGTSGIEETYTF. This rearrangement joins TRBV5-1 to TRBJ1-2, with D possibly being TRBD1 (5 bases). Read sequence stops 3 residues before the CDR3 end, and the germline J gene provides the missing end. In germline, CDR1 is SGHRS, CDR2 YFSETQ. This CDR3 comprises 17 residues.

About this clone: The read finishes 3 residues shy of the CDR3 end, and the germline J gene is used to complete it. The genes are TRBV5-1 and TRBJ2-3, with no clear D. The CDR3 contains 14 residues. Germline-derived CDR1 and CDR2 are SGHRS and YFSETQ. The covered CDR3 bases are TGCGCCAGCAGCTTAACGCGAAGCCAAGAGACG. It specifies CASSLTRSQET. The whole CDR3 protein is CASSLTRSQETQYF.

CDR3 DNA (partial): TGTGCCTGGAGAAGGGGACAGGGGGCGCGCGAG. It codes for CAWRRGQGARE. Given in full, the CDR3 is CAWRRGQGAREQYF. This rearrangement joins TRBV30 to TRBJ2-7; the match to TRBD1 covers 12 bases. The read ends 3 residues early relative to the CDR3; the germline J gene fills the gap. V shed 3 bases and J 6 bases; nucleotides not matched to a gene: 6. Germline V lookup: CDR1 GTSNPN, CDR2 SVGIG (reference sequence). This CDR3 region has 14 residues.

To note about this clone: The observed sequence ends 3 residues before the CDR3 terminus, with the missing tail filled in from the germline J gene. The chain uses TRBV29-1 and TRBJ2-7; 10 bases agree with TRBD2. J was trimmed by 0 bases and V by 2 bases; bases with no gene match: 1. CDR3 length: 14 amino acids. Germline V CDR1 and CDR2: SQVTM, ANQGSEA. Incomplete CDR3 DNA: TGCAGCGTTGAACTAGCGGGGGCCTCCTACGAG. Protein: CSVELAGASYE. The full-length CDR3 reads as CSVELAGASYEQYF.

A word on this clone: An end of the junction differs from the germline gene, which may be a read error. The read gets to within 3 residues of the CDR3 end, and the germline J gene fills in the rest. The same CDR3 arises from other DNA sequences in this sample as well. The chain couples TRBV10-1 to TRBJ1-3; D is possibly TRBD1 (5 bases). Germline lookup yields CDR1 WNHNN and CDR2 SYGVQD (reference sequence). The CDR3 length is 17 residues. CDR3: CASRRGKRGSSGNTIYF. The DNA read from the CDR3 is TGCGCCAGCAGGAGGGGAAAAAGGGGCTCGTCTGGAAACACA.

Turning to this clone: A junction boundary mismatches the germline segment, possibly from a read error. The CDR3 goes on 3 residues after the read ends, and that part is filled in from the germline J gene. The same CDR3 also results from other DNA sequences found in this sample. The V call is TRBV7-3, the J call TRBJ1-3, with D tentatively TRBD1 (6 bases). CDR3 length: 19 amino acids. Looked up from germline, CDR1 is SGHTA and CDR2 is FQGTGA. The CDR3 sequence: CASSLRGRATVGPGNTIYF. CDR3 bases read: TGTGCCAGCAGCTTAAGGGGGCGGGCGACTGTAGGTCCTGGAAACACA.

As concerns this clone: The read falls 3 residues short of the CDR3 end, and the missing part is taken from the germline J gene. The rearrangement links TRBV20-1 to TRBJ1-2; D is ambiguous. The CDR3 length is 12 residues. Germline lookup yields CDR1 DFQATT and CDR2 SNEGSKA (reference sequence). V was shortened by 3 bases and J by 3 bases, with 8 bases between the two germline ends. The sequenced CDR3 bases are TGCAGTGCTAGTGGGCCAGACTATGGC. It is translated as CSASGPDYG. The whole CDR3 protein reads CSASGPDYGYTF.

Comment on this clone: The read falls 3 residues short of the CDR3 end, and the missing part is taken from the germline J gene. V usage is TRBV6-4 and J usage is TRBJ2-3; 11 nucleotides align to TRBD2. The germline V gene encodes CDR1 MRHNA and CDR2 SNTAGT. The CDR3 loop spans 19 amino acids. With V trimmed by 2 bases and J by 2 bases, 12 bases remained unmatched. The sequenced part of the CDR3 DNA is TGTGCCAGCAGTGACACCGACGGGGGTAGCGGGAGGGACACAGATACG. Translated: CASSDTDGGSGRDTDT. The CDR3 in its entirety is CASSDTDGGSGRDTDTQYF.

A word on this clone: The missing CDR3 end, 3 residues past where the read stops, is filled in from the germline J gene. This chain joins TRBV13 and TRBJ2-7; tentatively, D is TRBD2 (5 bases). The germline gives CDR1 PRHDT, CDR2 FYEKMQ (reference sequence). Trimming removed 3 bases from V and 3 bases from J, with 9 bases in between. The CDR3 is 13 amino acids. CDR3 protein: CASSFSGNYEQYF. CDR3 DNA (partial): TGTGCCAGCAGCTTCTCGGGGAACTACGAG.

About this clone: From the germline J gene comes the end of the CDR3, since the read stops 3 residues before it. The V gene is TRBV19, the J gene TRBJ1-1; 7 bases agree with TRBD1. V lost 4 bases to trimming and J lost 5 bases; unmatched junction nucleotides: 1. The CDR3 covers 12 residues. Germline loops: CDR1 LNHDA, CDR2 SQIVND (reference sequence). The CDR3: CASSTGQTEAFF. CDR3 bases read: TGTGCCAGTAGTACGGGACAGACTGAA.

Comment on this clone: With the read ending 3 residues before the CDR3 end, the germline J gene is used to fill in that end. The V gene is TRBV2, the J gene TRBJ1-2; no clear D. CDR1 and CDR2 from the germline V gene are SNHLY and FYNNEI. This CDR3 spans 10 amino acids. The CDR3 reads CASFIAGYTF. CDR3 DNA (partial): TGTGCCAGCTTTATCGCGGGC.

In regard to this clone: The CDR3 end falls 3 residues outside the read, so it is completed with the germline J gene. The chain combines TRBV7-9 with TRBJ1-4; 10 bases line up with TRBD1. This CDR3 has 15 residues. Germline lookup yields CDR1 SEHNR and CDR2 FQNEAQ (reference sequence). Trimming took 3 bases from V and 7 from J; bases not matched to a gene: 5. The sequenced CDR3 bases are TGTGCCAGCAGCTTGACAGGGGGCGCATCTGAAAAA. Protein: CASSLTGGASEK. The whole CDR3 is CASSLTGGASEKLFF.

Regarding this clone: The CDR3 end falls 3 residues outside the read, so it is completed with the germline J gene. The chain recombines TRBV13 with TRBJ2-7, with TRBD2 matching over 9 bases. Per the germline V gene, CDR1 is PRHDT and CDR2 is FYEKMQ (reference sequence). J lost 4 bases, V lost 0 bases, and 4 bases had no gene match. CDR3 size: 15 residues. Partial CDR3 DNA: TGTGCCAGCAGCTTAGGCGGGACTAGCTTTTACGAG. It translates to CASSLGGTSFYE. The complete CDR3 protein is CASSLGGTSFYEQYF. Based on the CDR3 plus reference TRBV13 and TRBJ2-7, the full variable domain is AAGVIQSPRHLIKEKRETATLKCYPIPRHDTVYWYQQGPGQDPQFLISFYEKMQSDKGSIPDRFSAQQFSDYHSELNMSSLELGDSALYFCASSLGGTSFYEQYFGPGTRLTVT.

Note on this clone: Coverage ceases 3 residues before the CDR3 finishes, and the germline J gene fills in the end. The chain is built from TRBV5-6 and TRBJ1-1; D is perhaps TRBD1 (5 bases). Trimming took 4 bases from V and 0 from J, leaving 10 bases between them. Germline V gene sequence: CDR1 SGHDT, CDR2 YYEEEE. This CDR3 is 14 amino acids long. The covered CDR3 bases are TGTGCCAGCAGCCTTGGGGCTCTGAACACTGAA. It translates to CASSLGALNTE. The full CDR3 sequence reads CASSLGALNTEAFF.

On this clone itself: The read is 3 residues too short to cover the CDR3 end, so that end is filled in from the germline J gene. V gene TRBV19 combines with J gene TRBJ1-2; maybe TRBD1 (6 bases). This CDR3 contains 14 residues. Germline assignment: CDR1 LNHDA and CDR2 SQIVND (reference sequence). V lost 5 bases, J lost 2 bases, and 12 bases lay in between. The CDR3 protein is CASSSRDKNYGYTF. The covered CDR3 bases are TGTGCCAGTAGTTCCAGGGACAAGAACTATGGC.